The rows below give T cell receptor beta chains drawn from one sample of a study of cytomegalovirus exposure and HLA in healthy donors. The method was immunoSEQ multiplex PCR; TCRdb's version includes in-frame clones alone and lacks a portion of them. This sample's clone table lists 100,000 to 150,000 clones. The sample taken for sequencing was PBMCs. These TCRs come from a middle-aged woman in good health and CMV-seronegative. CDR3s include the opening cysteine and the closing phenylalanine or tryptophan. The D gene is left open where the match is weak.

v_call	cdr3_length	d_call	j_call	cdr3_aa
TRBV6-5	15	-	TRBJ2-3	CASRSRGAAADTQYF
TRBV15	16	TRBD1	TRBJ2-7	CATSSPGTGRRVEQYF
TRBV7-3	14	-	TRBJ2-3	CASSLTVAGDTQYF
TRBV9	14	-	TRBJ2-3	CASSVGLGTDTQYF
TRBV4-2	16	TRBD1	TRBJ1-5	CASSQKSGQGGQPQHF
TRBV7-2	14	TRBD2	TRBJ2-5	CASSLAGGQETQYF
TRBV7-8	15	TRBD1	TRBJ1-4	CASSTLTGRYEKLFF
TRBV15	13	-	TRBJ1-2	CATSRESSYGYTF
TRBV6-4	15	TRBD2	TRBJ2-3	CASSAERGGTDTQYF
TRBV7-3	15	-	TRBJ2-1	CASSLGTVKYNEQFF
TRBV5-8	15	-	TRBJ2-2	CASSWRAGGPGELFF
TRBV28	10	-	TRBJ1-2	CATGRNGYTF
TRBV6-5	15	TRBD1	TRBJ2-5	CASSQPGQGEETQYF
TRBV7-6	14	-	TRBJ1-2	CASSSPLRGGGYTF
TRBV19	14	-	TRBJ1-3	CASSIGGSGNTIYF
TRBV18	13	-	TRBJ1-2	CASSPSGEYGYTF
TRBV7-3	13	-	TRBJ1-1	CASSLQGSTEAFF
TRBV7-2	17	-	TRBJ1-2	CASSLSPGVNLNYGYTF
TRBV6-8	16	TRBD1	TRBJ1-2	CASSYSKRQGAWGYTF
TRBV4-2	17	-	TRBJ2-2	CASSQHVGPAGSGELFF
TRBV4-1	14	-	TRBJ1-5	CASSPPGVNQPQHF
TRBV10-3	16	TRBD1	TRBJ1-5	CAISETGGGGTAPQHF
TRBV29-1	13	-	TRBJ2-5	CSVERDLGETQYF
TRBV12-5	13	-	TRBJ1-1	CASGLVEGAEAFF
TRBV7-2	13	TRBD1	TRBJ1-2	CASSPTGVGGYTF
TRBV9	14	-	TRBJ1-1	CASSLSTENTEAFF
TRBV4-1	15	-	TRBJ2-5	CASSPFGVAGGSPYF
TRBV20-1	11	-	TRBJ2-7	CSMGIRYEQYF
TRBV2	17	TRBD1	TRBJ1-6	CASSEGRGVQGGSPLHF
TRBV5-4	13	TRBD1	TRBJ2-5	CASTLLGGETQYF
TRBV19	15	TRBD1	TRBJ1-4	CASSIWTGENEKLFF
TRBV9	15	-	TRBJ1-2	CASSVDPEINYGYTF
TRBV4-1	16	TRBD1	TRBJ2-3	CASSGPGTGFADTQYF
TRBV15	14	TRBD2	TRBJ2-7	CATSTSGGSYEQYF
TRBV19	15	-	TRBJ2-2	CASRGSRWNTGELFF
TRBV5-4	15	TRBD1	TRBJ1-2	CASSVAGQINYGYTF
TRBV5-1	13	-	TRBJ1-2	CATVNEGDNGYTF
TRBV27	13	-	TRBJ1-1	CASSFRENTEAFF
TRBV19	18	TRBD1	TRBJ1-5	CASRISDRGQRWGQPQHF
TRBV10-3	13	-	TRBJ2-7	CAISRQSYYEQYF
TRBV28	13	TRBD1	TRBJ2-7	CASSWGQGYEQYF
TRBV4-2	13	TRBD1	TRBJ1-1	CASSPGGDTEAFF
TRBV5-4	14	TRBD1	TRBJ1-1	CASSSETGRKKAFF
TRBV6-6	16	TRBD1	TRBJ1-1	CASSRGQGNSNTEAFF
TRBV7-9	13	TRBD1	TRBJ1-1	CASSNPGGAYAFF